This T cell receptor beta chain emerged from a study of CD8 T cells in ankylosing spondylitis (dated by TCRdb to about 2017). In the study overall: The study set out to find disease-linked TCR variants by profiling T cell receptor beta repertoires in ankylosing spondylitis patients and healthy donors. The full study cohort was made up of 25 to 30 ankylosing spondylitis patients and around 100 healthy donors. Peripheral blood was sampled, and synovial fluid was also collected from ankylosing spondylitis patients. Overall study outcomes, separate from this receptor: Some motif variants were previously reported in synovial fluid and blood of reactive arthritis patients, suggesting common disease-initiation mechanisms. A TCR beta motif made up of several highly homologous amino acid variants appeared to be characteristic of blood from ankylosing spondylitis patients. A CD8+ phenotype was shown by the disease-linked clones, which were found at relatively low frequencies in peripheral blood. The disease-linked clones were reported to be significantly enriched in matched synovial fluid samples from ankylosing spondylitis patients.

The germline ends are 18 bases apart after V is trimmed by 6 bases and J by 9 bases. The CDR3 numbers 15 residues from cysteine through phenylalanine. This entry keeps only the CDR3 DNA: 45 bases, framed from base 1. Reading the germline V gene gives CDR1 SGHTA and CDR2 FQGNSA. Regarding this clonotype: The antigen it recognizes is unknown. No base quality values were provided; no much bigger clone lies one nucleotide off.

Sequencer: Illumina HiSeq 2500. Quantitative 5'-RACE with molecular barcodes was used to prepare TCR beta libraries. The original pipeline was this. A new computational method, built on a probabilistic model of VDJ rearrangement, was used to identify disease-linked TCR variants. TCRdb reanalyzed the raw reads on its own, using fastp at Q25 for trimming and MiXCR for clone calling, and kept in-frame beta chains. Each CDR3 protein gets just one entry, which takes the most common genes and DNA from the rows behind it. These V and J calls derive from TCRdb rather than the authors' analysis. This sample gives some 800,000 distinct CDR3 sequences in total; 10% to 15% of them show up just once. The ten largest account for approximately 0.5% of the sample.

This sequence uses TRBV7-2 and TRBJ1-6; the D region possibly corresponds to TRBD1 (6 bases align). The sequencing input was blood, either unsorted or a sorted T cell fraction (not recorded which). This TCR was sampled from a male donor with ankylosing spondylitis. In nucleotide form, the sequence is TGTGCCAGCAGGGGGCAGGAGGGGACAAGTTCACCCCTCCACTTT. This gives the protein CASRGQEGTSSPLHF.